This T cell receptor beta chain is drawn from a study of post-analysis software for immune sequencing data. In the study overall: As for disease course, relapsing-remitting, secondary progressive and progressive-relapsing multiple sclerosis were all included.

In this sample, this clonotype turned up a few times. Its antigen is as yet unknown. Study outcomes and limitations: Compared with controls, patients had more of 4 or 5 TRBV segments, including TRBV5-6, TRBV5-1 and TRBV20-1. Strong co-clustering by F measure was seen for same-batch samples.

Unique molecular identifiers were present in the TCR beta cDNA libraries. Some 500,000 cDNA molecules were obtained from approximately 1 to 10 million T cells. TCRdb fed the PCR reads into MiXCR, producing one record per CDR3 protein. Seen here are hundreds of thousands of distinct CDR3 sequences, 59% observed once, and the top ten hold over 9%. The length of the CDR3 is 16 residues. The germline CDR1 and CDR2 sequences are MNHEY and SVGAGI. V was trimmed by 0 bases and J by 4 bases, leaving 13 bases between them. The specimen was blood. The chain uses TRBV6-5 and TRBJ2-1; possible D gene TRBD2, 7 bases. The receptor comes from a girl aged 2-10 years with multiple sclerosis. The CDR3 region has the DNA TGTGCCAGCAGTTACTCGAGAGGGGGGGCTTACAATGAGCAGTTCTTC. Translation: CASSYSRGGAYNEQFF.